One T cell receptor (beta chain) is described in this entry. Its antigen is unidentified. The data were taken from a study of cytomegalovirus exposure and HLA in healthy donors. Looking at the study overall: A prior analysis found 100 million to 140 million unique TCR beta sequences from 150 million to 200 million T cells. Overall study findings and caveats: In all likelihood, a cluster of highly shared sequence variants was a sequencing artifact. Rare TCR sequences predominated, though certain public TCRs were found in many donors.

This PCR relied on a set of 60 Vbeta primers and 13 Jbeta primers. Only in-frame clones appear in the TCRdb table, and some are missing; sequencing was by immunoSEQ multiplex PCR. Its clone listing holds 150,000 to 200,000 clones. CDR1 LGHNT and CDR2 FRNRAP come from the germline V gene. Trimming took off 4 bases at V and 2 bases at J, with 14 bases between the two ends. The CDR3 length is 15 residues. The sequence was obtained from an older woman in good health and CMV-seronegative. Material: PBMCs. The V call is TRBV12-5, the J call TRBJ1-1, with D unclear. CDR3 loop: CASGSSNRINTEAFF. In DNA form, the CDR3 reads TGTGCTAGTGGTTCCTCGAACAGAATTAACACTGAAGCTTTCTTT.